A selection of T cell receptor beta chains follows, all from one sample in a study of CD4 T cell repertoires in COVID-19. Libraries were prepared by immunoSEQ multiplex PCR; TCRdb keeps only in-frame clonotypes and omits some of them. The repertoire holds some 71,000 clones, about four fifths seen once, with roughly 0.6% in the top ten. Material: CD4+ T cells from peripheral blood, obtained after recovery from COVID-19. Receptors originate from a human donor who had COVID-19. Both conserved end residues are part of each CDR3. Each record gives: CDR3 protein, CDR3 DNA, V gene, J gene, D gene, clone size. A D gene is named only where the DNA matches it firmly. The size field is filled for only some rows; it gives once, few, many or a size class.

CDR3 protein: CATSDPRTGFGELFF
CDR3 DNA: TGTGCCACCAGTGACCCCCGGACAGGTTTCGGGGAGCTGTTTTTT
V gene: TRBV24-1
J gene: TRBJ2-2
D gene: TRBD1
clone size: .

CDR3 protein: CASSGQGVIGNQPQHF
CDR3 DNA: TGTGCCAGCAGTGGGCAGGGAGTTATAGGCAATCAGCCCCAGCATTTT
V gene: TRBV6-1
J gene: TRBJ1-5
D gene: .
clone size: many

CDR3 protein: CASRYSGSEQFF
CDR3 DNA: TGTGCCAGCAGGTATTCAGGGTCTGAGCAGTTCTTC
V gene: TRBV11-2
J gene: TRBJ2-1
D gene: .
clone size: .

CDR3 protein: CASGLGGQGTGELFF
CDR3 DNA: TGTGCTAGTGGTTTGGGGGGACAGGGAACCGGGGAGCTGTTTTTT
V gene: TRBV12-5
J gene: TRBJ2-2
D gene: TRBD1
clone size: .

CDR3 protein: CASSSQILTSRNEQFF
CDR3 DNA: TGTGCCAGCAGCTCCCAAATATTGACTAGTAGGAATGAGCAGTTCTTC
V gene: TRBV7-3
J gene: TRBJ2-1
D gene: .
clone size: .

CDR3 protein: CASSLEGTLYSPLHF
CDR3 DNA: TGTGCCAGCAGCTTAGAAGGGACTTTATATTCACCCCTCCACTTT
V gene: TRBV7-9
J gene: TRBJ1-6
D gene: .
clone size: .

CDR3 protein: CASSSQNYEQYF
CDR3 DNA: TGTGCCAGCTCATCTCAAAACTACGAGCAGTACTTC
V gene: TRBV18
J gene: TRBJ2-7
D gene: .
clone size: .

CDR3 protein: CASSLGQGASGANVLTF
CDR3 DNA: TGTGCCAGCAGCCTCGGACAGGGGGCGTCTGGGGCCAACGTCCTGACTTTC
V gene: TRBV7-2
J gene: TRBJ2-6
D gene: TRBD1
clone size: .

CDR3 protein: CSATNTGELFF
CDR3 DNA: TGCAGTGCTACTAACACCGGGGAGCTGTTTTTT
V gene: TRBV20-1
J gene: TRBJ2-2
D gene: .
clone size: few

CDR3 protein: CASSLSGTSYEQYF
CDR3 DNA: TGTGCCAGCAGCTTGTCCGGGACCTCCTACGAGCAGTACTTC
V gene: TRBV5-5
J gene: TRBJ2-7
D gene: .
clone size: .

CDR3 protein: CASRADSNQPQHF
CDR3 DNA: TGTGCCAGCAGGGCGGATAGCAATCAGCCCCAGCATTTT
V gene: TRBV2
J gene: TRBJ1-5
D gene: .
clone size: few

CDR3 protein: CATIAGLGGELFF
CDR3 DNA: TGTGCCACCATAGCGGGGTTGGGCGGGGAGCTGTTTTTT
V gene: TRBV2
J gene: TRBJ2-2
D gene: TRBD2
clone size: once

CDR3 protein: CAISERQGPLNSPLHF
CDR3 DNA: TGTGCCATCAGTGAAAGACAGGGGCCGCTAAATTCACCCCTCCACTTT
V gene: TRBV10-3
J gene: TRBJ1-6
D gene: TRBD1
clone size: once

CDR3 protein: CASSLEWGSNYEQYF
CDR3 DNA: TGTGCCAGCAGCTTAGAATGGGGGTCTAACTACGAGCAGTACTTC
V gene: TRBV7-2
J gene: TRBJ2-7
D gene: .
clone size: .

CDR3 protein: CASSPQTGGRETQYF
CDR3 DNA: TGCGCCAGCAGCCCTCAGACAGGGGGGAGAGAGACCCAGTACTTC
V gene: TRBV5-1
J gene: TRBJ2-5
D gene: TRBD1
clone size: .

CDR3 protein: CASSPAGTPEQFF
CDR3 DNA: TGTGCCAGCAGCCCCGCCGGGACCCCCGAGCAGTTCTTC
V gene: TRBV14
J gene: TRBJ2-1
D gene: .
clone size: .

CDR3 protein: CASTSWETQYF
CDR3 DNA: TGTGCCAGCACCTCCTGGGAGACCCAGTACTTC
V gene: TRBV11-2
J gene: TRBJ2-5
D gene: .
clone size: .

CDR3 protein: CASSLGGGSSYEQYF
CDR3 DNA: TGTGCCAGCAGTCTCGGCGGCGGGAGCTCCTACGAGCAGTACTTC
V gene: TRBV7-9
J gene: TRBJ2-7
D gene: TRBD2
clone size: .

CDR3 protein: CASSPRFNQPQHF
CDR3 DNA: TGTGCCAGCAGTCCCCGCTTCAATCAGCCCCAGCATTTT
V gene: TRBV27
J gene: TRBJ1-5
D gene: .
clone size: .

CDR3 protein: CAISIKREWEQYF
CDR3 DNA: TGTGCCATCAGTATCAAGCGGGAGTGGGAGCAGTACTTC
V gene: TRBV10-3
J gene: TRBJ2-7
D gene: TRBD2
clone size: .

CDR3 protein: CATRPRDSQTGELFF
CDR3 DNA: TGTGCCACCCGCCCCCGGGACAGCCAGACCGGGGAGCTGTTTTTT
V gene: TRBV11-1
J gene: TRBJ2-2
D gene: TRBD1
clone size: few

CDR3 protein: CATSDLPGQPTDTQYF
CDR3 DNA: TGTGCCACCAGTGATTTGCCGGGACAGCCCACAGATACGCAGTATTTT
V gene: TRBV24-1
J gene: TRBJ2-3
D gene: TRBD1
clone size: .

CDR3 protein: CAWADLGGSFEQFF
CDR3 DNA: TGTGCCTGGGCTGACCTCGGGGGTAGTTTTGAGCAGTTCTTC
V gene: TRBV30
J gene: TRBJ2-1
D gene: .
clone size: .

CDR3 protein: CASSWSLAGGRDEQYF
CDR3 DNA: TGTGCCAGCAGTTGGTCCCTAGCGGGGGGGCGCGACGAGCAGTACTTC
V gene: TRBV28
J gene: TRBJ2-7
D gene: TRBD2
clone size: once

CDR3 protein: CASGRRGDTQYF
CDR3 DNA: TGTGCCAGCGGCCGTCGAGGGGATACGCAGTATTTT
V gene: TRBV11-3
J gene: TRBJ2-3
D gene: .
clone size: .

CDR3 protein: CASSPGGAYEQYF
CDR3 DNA: TGTGCCAGCAGCCCCGGCGGAGCCTACGAGCAGTACTTC
V gene: TRBV7-9
J gene: TRBJ2-7
D gene: .
clone size: .

CDR3 protein: CASSQKWVTEAFF
CDR3 DNA: TGCGCCAGCAGTCAAAAATGGGTCACTGAAGCTTTCTTT
V gene: TRBV23-1
J gene: TRBJ1-1
D gene: .
clone size: .

CDR3 protein: CASSLDGRGFHLYSNQPQHF
CDR3 DNA: TGTGCCAGCAGCTTAGACGGCAGGGGGTTCCATCTTTATAGCAATCAGCCCCAGCATTTT
V gene: TRBV7-8
J gene: TRBJ1-5
D gene: TRBD1
clone size: .